This T cell receptor beta chain was identified in a study of early T cells in non-severe SARS-CoV-2 infection. Individual cDNA molecules carried attached unique molecular identifiers. One entry per CDR3 protein results from TCRdb running MiXCR on the 5' RACE reads. The data contain 70,000 to 95,000 distinct CDR3 sequences, more than 13% of them singletons. Germline V CDR1 and CDR2: DFQATT, SNEGSKA (reference sequence). This CDR3 comprises 15 residues. Trimming at V came to 0 bases and at J to 6 bases, leaving 10 bases not matched to a gene. The chain employs TRBV20-1 and TRBJ1-1; TRBD1 matches at 7 bases. Sequenced sample: whole blood. The receptor was derived from an adult who was a healthcare worker with PCR-confirmed SARS-CoV-2 infection or an uninfected control (not recorded which). The CDR3 reads CSARDSSTGRAEAFF. CDR3 DNA sequence: TGCAGTGCTAGAGATTCGTCGACAGGGCGGGCTGAAGCTTTCTTT.